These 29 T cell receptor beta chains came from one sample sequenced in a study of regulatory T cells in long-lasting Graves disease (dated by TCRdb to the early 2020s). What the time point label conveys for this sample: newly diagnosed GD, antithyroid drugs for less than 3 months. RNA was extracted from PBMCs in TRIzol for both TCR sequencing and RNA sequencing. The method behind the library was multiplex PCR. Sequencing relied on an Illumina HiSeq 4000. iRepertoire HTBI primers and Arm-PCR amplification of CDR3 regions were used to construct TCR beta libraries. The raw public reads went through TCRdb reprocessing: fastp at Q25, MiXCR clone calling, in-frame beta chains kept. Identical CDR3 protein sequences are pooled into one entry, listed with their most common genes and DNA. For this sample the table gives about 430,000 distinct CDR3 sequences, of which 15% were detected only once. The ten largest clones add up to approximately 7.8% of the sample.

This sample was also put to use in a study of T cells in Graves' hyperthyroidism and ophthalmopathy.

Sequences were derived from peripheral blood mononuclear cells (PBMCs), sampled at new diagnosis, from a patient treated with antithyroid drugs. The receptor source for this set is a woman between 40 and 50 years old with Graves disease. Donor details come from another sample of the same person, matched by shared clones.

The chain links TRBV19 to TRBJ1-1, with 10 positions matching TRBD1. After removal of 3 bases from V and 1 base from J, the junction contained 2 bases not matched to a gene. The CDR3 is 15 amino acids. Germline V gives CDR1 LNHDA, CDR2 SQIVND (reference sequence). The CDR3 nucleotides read TGTGCCAGTAGTATTCGGACAGGGGGGAACACTGAAGCTTTCTTT. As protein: CASSIRTGGNTEAFF.

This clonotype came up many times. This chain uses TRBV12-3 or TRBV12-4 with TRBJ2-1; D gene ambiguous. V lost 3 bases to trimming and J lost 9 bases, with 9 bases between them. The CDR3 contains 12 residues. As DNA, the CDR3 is TGTGCCAGCAGTTTCTCCGGGCCTGAGCAGTTCTTC. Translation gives CASSFSGPEQFF.

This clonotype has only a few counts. In DNA form, the CDR3 reads TGTGCCAGCAGTGAATCATCCCCAGGAGTCACTGAAGCTTTCTTT. Amino acids: CASSESSPGVTEAFF. The gene calls are TRBV6-1 and TRBJ1-1; D not resolved. Germline assignment: CDR1 MNHNS and CDR2 SASEGT. V lost 2 bases, J lost 4 bases, and 14 bases lay in between. This CDR3 is built from 15 residues.

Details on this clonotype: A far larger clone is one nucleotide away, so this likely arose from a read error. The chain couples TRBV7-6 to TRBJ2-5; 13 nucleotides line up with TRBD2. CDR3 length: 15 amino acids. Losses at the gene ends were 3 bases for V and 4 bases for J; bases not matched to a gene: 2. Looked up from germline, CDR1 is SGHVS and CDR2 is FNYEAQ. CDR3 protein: CASSLGTSGIETQYF. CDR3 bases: TGTGCCAGCAGCTTGGGGACTAGCGGGATAGAGACCCAGTACTTC.

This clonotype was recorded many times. CDR3 coding DNA: TGTGCCAGCTCACCAGAGGGCTTGGAGACCCAGTACTTC. It is translated as CASSPEGLETQYF. The rearrangement links TRBV18 to TRBJ2-5; tentative D call: TRBD2 (5 bases). From germline, CDR1 is KGHSH and CDR2 LQKENI. This CDR3 contains 13 residues. Trimming cost V 2 bases and J 5 bases, with 9 bases left between them.

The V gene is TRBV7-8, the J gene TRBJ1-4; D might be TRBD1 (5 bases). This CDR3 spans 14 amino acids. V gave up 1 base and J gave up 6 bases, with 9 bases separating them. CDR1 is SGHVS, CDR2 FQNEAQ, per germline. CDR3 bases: TGTGCCAGCAGCTTAGGGGGGATTGATGAAAAACTGTTTTTT. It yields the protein CASSLGGIDEKLFF. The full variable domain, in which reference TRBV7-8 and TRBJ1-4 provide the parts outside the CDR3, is GAGVSQSPRYKVAKRGQDVALRCDPISGHVSLFWYQQALGQGPEFLTYFQNEAQLDKSGLPSDRFFAERPEGSVSTLKIQRTQQEDSAVYLCASSLGGIDEKLFFGSGTQLSVL.

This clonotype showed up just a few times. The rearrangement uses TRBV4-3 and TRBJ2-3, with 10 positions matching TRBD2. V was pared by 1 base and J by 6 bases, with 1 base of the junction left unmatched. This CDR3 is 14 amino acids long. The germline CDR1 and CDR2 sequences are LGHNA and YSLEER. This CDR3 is CASSQGGLADTQYF. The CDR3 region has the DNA TGCGCCAGCAGCCAAGGGGGACTAGCGGATACGCAGTATTTT.

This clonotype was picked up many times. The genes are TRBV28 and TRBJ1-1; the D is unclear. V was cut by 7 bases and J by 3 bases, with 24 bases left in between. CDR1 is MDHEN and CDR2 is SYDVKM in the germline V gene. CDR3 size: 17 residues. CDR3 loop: CASTDFVLAYGYTEAFF. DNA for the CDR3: TGTGCCAGCACCGATTTCGTCCTTGCATACGGATACACTGAAGCTTTCTTT.

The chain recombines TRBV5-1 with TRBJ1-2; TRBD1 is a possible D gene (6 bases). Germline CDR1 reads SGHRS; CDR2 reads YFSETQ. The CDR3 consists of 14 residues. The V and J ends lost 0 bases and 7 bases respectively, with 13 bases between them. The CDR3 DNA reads TGCGCCAGCAGCTTGGCTTGGGGGGCCGCTGGCTACACCTTC. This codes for CASSLAWGAAGYTF.

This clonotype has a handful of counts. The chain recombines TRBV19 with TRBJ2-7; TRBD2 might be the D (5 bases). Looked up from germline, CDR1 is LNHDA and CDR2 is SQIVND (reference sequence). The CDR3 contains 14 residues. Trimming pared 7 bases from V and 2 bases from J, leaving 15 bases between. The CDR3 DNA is TGTGCCAGTACCGTGTACGAGGGTACCTACGAGCAGTACTTC. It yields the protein CASTVYEGTYEQYF.

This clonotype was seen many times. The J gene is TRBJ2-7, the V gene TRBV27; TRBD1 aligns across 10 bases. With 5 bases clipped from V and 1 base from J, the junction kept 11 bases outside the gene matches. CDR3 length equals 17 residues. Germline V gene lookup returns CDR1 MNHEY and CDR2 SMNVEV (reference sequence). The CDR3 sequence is CASSPTPGQGNSYEQYF. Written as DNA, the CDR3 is TGTGCCAGCAGTCCGACCCCGGGACAGGGGAATTCCTACGAGCAGTACTTC.

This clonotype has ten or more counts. CDR3 in DNA: TGTGCCAGCAGCCTAACTCCCGGGACTACCTCCTACGAGCAGTACTTC. Amino acid sequence: CASSLTPGTTSYEQYF. This chain links TRBV3-1 with TRBJ2-7; the match to TRBD2 covers 7 bases. Trimming took 4 bases from V and 0 from J; bases not matched to a gene: 9. Germline V gene lookup returns CDR1 LGHDT and CDR2 YNNKEL (reference sequence). The CDR3 loop spans 16 amino acids.

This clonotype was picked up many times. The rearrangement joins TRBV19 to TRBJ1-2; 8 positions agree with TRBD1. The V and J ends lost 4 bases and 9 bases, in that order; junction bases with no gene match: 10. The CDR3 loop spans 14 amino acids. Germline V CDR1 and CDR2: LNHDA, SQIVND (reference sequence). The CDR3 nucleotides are TGTGCCAGTAGTACGGACAGGGATCGGGGAAGCTACACCTTC. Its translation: CASSTDRDRGSYTF.

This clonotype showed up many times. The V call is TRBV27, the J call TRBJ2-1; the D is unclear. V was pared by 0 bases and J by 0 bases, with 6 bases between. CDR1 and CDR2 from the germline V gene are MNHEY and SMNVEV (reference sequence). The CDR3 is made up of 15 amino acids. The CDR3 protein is CASSLSWDSYNEQFF. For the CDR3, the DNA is TGTGCCAGCAGTTTATCATGGGACTCCTACAATGAGCAGTTCTTC.

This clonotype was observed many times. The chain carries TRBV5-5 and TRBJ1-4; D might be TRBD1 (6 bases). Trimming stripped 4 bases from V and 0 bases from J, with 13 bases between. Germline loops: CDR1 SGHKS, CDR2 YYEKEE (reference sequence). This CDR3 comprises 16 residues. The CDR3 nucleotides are TGTGCCAGCAGCCTAGCCACAGGGACAACTAATGAAAAACTGTTTTTT. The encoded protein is CASSLATGTTNEKLFF.

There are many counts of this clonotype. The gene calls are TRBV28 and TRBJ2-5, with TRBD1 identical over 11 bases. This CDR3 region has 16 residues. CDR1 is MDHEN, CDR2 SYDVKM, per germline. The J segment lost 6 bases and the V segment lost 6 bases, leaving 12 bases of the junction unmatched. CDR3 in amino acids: CASSDPAGTGGKTQYF. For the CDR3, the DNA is TGTGCCAGCAGCGATCCCGCCGGGACAGGGGGTAAGACCCAGTACTTC.

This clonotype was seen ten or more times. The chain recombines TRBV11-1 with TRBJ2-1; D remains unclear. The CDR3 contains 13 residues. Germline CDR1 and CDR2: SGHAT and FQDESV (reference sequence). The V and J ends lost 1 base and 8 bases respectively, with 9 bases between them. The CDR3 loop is CASSLGGFDEQFF. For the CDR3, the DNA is TGTGCCAGCAGCTTAGGTGGTTTTGATGAGCAGTTCTTC.

In DNA form, the CDR3 reads TGTGCCAGCAGTTATCATCACTCCTTCTACAATGAGCAGTTCTTC. Protein product: CASSYHHSFYNEQFF. The chain uses TRBV6-2 or TRBV6-3 and TRBJ2-1, with D uncertain. Germline loops: CDR1 MNHEY, CDR2 SVGEGT. Trimming took 3 bases from V and 3 from J, leaving 12 bases between them. The CDR3 is 15 amino acids.

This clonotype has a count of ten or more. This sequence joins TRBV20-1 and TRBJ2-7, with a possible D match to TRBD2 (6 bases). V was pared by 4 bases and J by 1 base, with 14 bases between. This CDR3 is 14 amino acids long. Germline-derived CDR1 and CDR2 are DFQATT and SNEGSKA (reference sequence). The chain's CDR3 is CSAIRDSNSYEQYF. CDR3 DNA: TGCAGTGCTATACGGGACTCTAATTCCTACGAGCAGTACTTC.

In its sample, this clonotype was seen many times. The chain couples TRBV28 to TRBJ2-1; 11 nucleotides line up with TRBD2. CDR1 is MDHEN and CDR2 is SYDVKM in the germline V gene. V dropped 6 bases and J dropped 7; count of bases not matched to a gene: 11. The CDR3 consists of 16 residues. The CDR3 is CASSPGLAGWGNEQFF. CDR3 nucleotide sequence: TGTGCCAGCAGCCCTGGACTAGCGGGTTGGGGTAATGAGCAGTTCTTC.

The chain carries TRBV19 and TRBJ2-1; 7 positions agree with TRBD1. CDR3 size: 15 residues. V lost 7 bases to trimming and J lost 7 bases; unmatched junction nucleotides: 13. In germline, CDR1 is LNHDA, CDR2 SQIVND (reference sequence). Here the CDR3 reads CASIQGGGLGNEQFF. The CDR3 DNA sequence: TGTGCCAGTATTCAAGGGGGCGGCCTTGGTAATGAGCAGTTCTTC.

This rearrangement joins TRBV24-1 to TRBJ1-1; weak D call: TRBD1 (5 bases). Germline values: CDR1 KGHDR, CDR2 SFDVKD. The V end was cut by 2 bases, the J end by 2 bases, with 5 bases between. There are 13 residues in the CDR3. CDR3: CATSDWTNTEAFF. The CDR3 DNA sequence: TGTGCCACCAGTGATTGGACAAACACTGAAGCTTTCTTT.

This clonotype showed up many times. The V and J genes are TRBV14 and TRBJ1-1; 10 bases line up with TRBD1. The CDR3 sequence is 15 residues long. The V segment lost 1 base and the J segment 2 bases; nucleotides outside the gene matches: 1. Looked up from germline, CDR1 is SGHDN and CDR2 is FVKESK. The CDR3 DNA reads TGTGCCAGCAGCCAAGGGACAGGGGGAAACACTGAAGCTTTCTTT. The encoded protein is CASSQGTGGNTEAFF.

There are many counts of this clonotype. This CDR3 is CASGLRAGSSYNEQFF. Written as DNA, the CDR3 is TGTGCTAGTGGTTTGAGGGCGGGATCTTCCTACAATGAGCAGTTCTTC. The rearrangement links TRBV12-5 to TRBJ2-1, with D maybe TRBD2 (6 bases). The CDR3 sequence is 16 residues long. Germline assignment: CDR1 LGHNT and CDR2 FRNRAP. The germline V and J ends were trimmed by 2 bases and 1 base, with 12 bases remaining between them.

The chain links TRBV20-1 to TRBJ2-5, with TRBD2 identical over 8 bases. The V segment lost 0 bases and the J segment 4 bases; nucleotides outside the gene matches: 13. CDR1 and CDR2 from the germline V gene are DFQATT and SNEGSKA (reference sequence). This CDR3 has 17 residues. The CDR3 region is CSAREAVSGILRETQYF. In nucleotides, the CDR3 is TGCAGTGCTAGAGAGGCCGTTAGCGGGATATTAAGAGAGACCCAGTACTTC.

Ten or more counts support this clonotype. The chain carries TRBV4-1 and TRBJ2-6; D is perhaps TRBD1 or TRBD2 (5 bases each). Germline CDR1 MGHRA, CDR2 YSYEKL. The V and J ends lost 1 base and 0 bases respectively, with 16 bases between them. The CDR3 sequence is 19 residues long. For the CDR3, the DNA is TGCGCCAGCAGCCAAGGTGCTCGGGGACCGCGCTCTGGGGCCAACGTCCTGACTTTC. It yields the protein CASSQGARGPRSGANVLTF.

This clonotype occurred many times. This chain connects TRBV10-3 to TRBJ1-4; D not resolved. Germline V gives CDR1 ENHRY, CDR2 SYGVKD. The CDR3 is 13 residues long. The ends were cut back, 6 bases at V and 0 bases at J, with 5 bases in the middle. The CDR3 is CAIRGATNEKLFF. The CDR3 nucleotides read TGTGCCATCAGAGGAGCAACTAATGAAAAACTGTTTTTT.

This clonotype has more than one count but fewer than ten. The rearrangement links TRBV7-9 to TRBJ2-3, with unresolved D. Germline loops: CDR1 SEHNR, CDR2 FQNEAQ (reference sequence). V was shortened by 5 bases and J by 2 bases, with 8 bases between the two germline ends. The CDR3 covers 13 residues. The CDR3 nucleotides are TGTGCCAGCAGCCCCCTCTACACAGATACGCAGTATTTT. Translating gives CASSPLYTDTQYF. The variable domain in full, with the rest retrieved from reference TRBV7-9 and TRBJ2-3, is DTGVSQNPRHKITKRGQNVTFRCDPISEHNRLYWYRQTLGQGPEFLTYFQNEAQLEKSRLLSDRFSAERPKGSFSTLEIQRTEQGDSAMYLCASSPLYTDTQYFGPGTRLTVL.

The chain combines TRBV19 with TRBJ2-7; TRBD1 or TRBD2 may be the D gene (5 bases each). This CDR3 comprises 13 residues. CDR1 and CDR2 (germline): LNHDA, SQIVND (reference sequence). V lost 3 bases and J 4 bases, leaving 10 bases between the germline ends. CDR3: CASSIEGFYEQYF. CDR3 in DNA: TGTGCCAGTAGTATTGAGGGGTTTTACGAGCAGTACTTC.